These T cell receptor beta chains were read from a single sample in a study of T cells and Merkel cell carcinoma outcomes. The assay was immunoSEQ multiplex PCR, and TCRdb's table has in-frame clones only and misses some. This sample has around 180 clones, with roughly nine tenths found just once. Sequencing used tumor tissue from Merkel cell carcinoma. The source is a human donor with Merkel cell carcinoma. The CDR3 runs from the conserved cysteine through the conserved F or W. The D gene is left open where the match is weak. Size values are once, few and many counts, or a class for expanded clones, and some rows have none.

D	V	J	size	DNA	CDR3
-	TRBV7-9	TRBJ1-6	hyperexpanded	TGTGCCAGCAGCCCGGACAGTGTGAATTCACCCCTCCACTTT	CASSPDSVNSPLHF
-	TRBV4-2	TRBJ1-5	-	TGTGCCAGCAGCCAAGATTTTGGGGTCGGGGCTCAGCCCCAGCATTTT	CASSQDFGVGAQPQHF
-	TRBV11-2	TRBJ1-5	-	TGTGCCAGCAGCTTAGCCGGGATGTTACAGCCCCAGCATTTT	CASSLAGMLQPQHF
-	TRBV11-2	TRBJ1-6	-	TGTGCCAGCAGGTTACAGGGAAATAATTCACCCCTCCACTTT	CASRLQGNNSPLHF
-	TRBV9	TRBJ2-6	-	TGTGCCAGCAGCGCAACGGCGGGGATGTTTTTGGCCTCTGGGGCCAACGTCCTGACTTTC	CASSATAGMFLASGANVLTF
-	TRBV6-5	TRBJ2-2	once	TGTGCCAGCAAACCCCTAGCCTCTACCGGGGAGCTGTTTTTT	CASKPLASTGELFF
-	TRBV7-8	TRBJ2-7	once	TGTGCCAGCAGCGCCGGTGGGGGGGAGCAGTACTTC	CASSAGGGEQYF
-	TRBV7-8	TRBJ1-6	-	TGTGCCAGCGGGGGGGTTCGTTCACCCCTCCACTTT	CASGGVRSPLHF
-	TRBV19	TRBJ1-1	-	TGTGCCAGTAGTATAGCGCGGGACGGGACTGAAGCTTTCTTT	CASSIARDGTEAFF
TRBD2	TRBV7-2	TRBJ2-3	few	TGTGCCAGCAGCTTAGGTGTGGGGGGGGGCACAGATACGCAGTATTTT	CASSLGVGGGTDTQYF
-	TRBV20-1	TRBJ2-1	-	TGCAGTGCTAGAGATTTCAATGAGCAGTTCTTC	CSARDFNEQFF
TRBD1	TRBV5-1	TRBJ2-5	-	TGCGCCAGCAGCTGGACGCTGGGACAGAAAGAGACCCAGTACTTC	CASSWTLGQKETQYF
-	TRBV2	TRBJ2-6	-	TGTGCCAGCAGTGTACGCCCACCGATACAAAGTCGGGCCAACGTCCTGACTTTC	CASSVRPPIQSRANVLTF
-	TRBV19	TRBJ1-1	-	TGTGCCAGTATGTCGGTAAAGAACACTGAAGCTTTCTTT	CASMSVKNTEAFF
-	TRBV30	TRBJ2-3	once	TGTGCGATAGCATGTCGGGGGAGCACAGATACGCAGTATTTT	CAIACRGSTDTQYF
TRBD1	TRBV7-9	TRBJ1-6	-	TGTGCCAGCAGCTATACGAGGACAGGGTTGGGTTCACCCCTCCACTTT	CASSYTRTGLGSPLHF
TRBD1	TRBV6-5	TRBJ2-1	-	TGTGCCAGCAGTTACTCGATTACAGGGGACAATGAGCAGTTCTTC	CASSYSITGDNEQFF
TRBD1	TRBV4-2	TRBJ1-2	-	TGTGCCAGCAGCCAGAACAGGGGGAGGGGCTACACCTTC	CASSQNRGRGYTF
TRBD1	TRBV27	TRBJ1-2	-	TGTGCCAGCAGTTTGTCTGGACAGGGGGCGCGAAGCTATGGCTACACCTTC	CASSLSGQGARSYGYTF
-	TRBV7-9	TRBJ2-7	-	TGTGCCAGCAGCACAGACCTAACTTTCTACGAGCAGTACTTC	CASSTDLTFYEQYF
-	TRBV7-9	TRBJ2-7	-	TGTGCCAGCAGCTTCGACTTGGAGTTCTACGAGCAGTACTTC	CASSFDLEFYEQYF
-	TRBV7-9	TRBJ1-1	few	TGTGCCAGCAGCTTGGCCGGGACAAGGAACACTGAAGCTTTCTTT	CASSLAGTRNTEAFF
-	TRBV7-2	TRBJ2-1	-	TGTGCCAGCAGCCCGTGGGCCTCGAGCTCCTACAATGAGCAGTTCTTC	CASSPWASSSYNEQFF
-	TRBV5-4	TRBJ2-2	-	TGTGCCAGCAGCCCTTCTTGGACGGGCACCGGGGAGCTGTTTTTT	CASSPSWTGTGELFF
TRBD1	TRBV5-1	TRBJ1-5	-	TGCGCCAGCAGCATGGACAGGGGTGGGCAGCCCCAGCATTTT	CASSMDRGGQPQHF
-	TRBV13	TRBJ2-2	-	TGTGCCAGCAGCTTCACGGGCGGGGAGCTGTTTTTT	CASSFTGGELFF
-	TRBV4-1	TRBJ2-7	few	TGCGCCAGCAGCCAAGAGGGGGCTAGCGGCGAGCAGTACTTC	CASSQEGASGEQYF
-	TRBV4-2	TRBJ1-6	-	TGTGCCAGCAGCGATGGGGACGCGACGAGCTCCTATAATTCACCCCTCCACTTT	CASSDGDATSSYNSPLHF
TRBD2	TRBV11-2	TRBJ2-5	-	TGTGCCAGCAGCTTGATCCCTCTAGCGGTACCCCAAGAGACCCAGTACTTC	CASSLIPLAVPQETQYF